This T cell receptor (beta chain) was captured in a study of CD8+CD57+ T cells in acquired aplastic anemia. Whole-study context: Sorted CD4+ and CD8+ cells yielded roughly 3 ug of DNA on average.

Study-wide points: The same twenty-nine CD8+ CDR3 sequences occurred in patients and in controls.

Turning to this clonotype: Its antigen remains unknown. Since a much larger clone is just one base distant, this may be a read error.

Per germline, CDR1 SNHLY and CDR2 FYNNEI. The CDR3 has 13 residues. Sequenced patients had shown CD8+CD57+ cell expansion by flow cytometry. Severe acquired aplastic anemia affected all patients. Genomic DNA provided the template from which TCR beta VDJ and CDR3 profiles were obtained. Each CDR3 protein gets one entry after TCRdb re-called the reads with MiXCR. The sample includes just over 40,000 distinct CDR3 sequences, roughly two thirds of them seen just once. This sequence originates from a human donor with aplastic anemia. Sample: sorted CD4+, CD8+, or CD8+CD57+ T cells (not recorded which) from PBMCs. The chain has TRBV2 and TRBJ1-4; D ambiguous. CDR3 protein: CASSPRLIEKLVF. CDR3 coding DNA: TGTGCCAGCAGTCCCCGGCTCATCGAAAAACTGGTTTTT.